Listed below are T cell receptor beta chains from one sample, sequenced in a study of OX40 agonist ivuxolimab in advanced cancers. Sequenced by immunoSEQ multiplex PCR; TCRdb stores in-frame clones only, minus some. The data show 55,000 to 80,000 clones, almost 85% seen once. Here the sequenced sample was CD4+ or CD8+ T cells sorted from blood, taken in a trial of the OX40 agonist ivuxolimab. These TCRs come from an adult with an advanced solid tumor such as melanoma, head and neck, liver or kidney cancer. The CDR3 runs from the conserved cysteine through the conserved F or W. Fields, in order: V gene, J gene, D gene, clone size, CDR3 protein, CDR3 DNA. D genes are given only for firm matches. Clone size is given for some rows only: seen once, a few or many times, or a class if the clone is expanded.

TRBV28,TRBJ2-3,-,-,CASSRWPGGSLSTDTQYF,TGTGCCAGCAGCCGATGGCCAGGGGGGAGCCTTAGCACAGATACGCAGTATTTT
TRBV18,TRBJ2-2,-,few,CAFAAGYGGELFF,TGTGCCTTCGCAGCGGGCTACGGCGGGGAGCTGTTTTTT
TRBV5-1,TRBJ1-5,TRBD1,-,CASRDRYPSNQPQHF,TGCGCCAGCAGGGACAGGTACCCTAGCAATCAGCCCCAGCATTTT
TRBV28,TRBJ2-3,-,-,CASSYGAFGGTQYF,TGTGCCAGCAGTTATGGAGCGTTTGGGGGTACGCAGTATTTT
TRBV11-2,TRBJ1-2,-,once,CASSRDRQDYGYTF,TGTGCCAGCAGCCGCGACAGACAGGACTATGGCTACACCTTC
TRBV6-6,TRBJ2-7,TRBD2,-,CASSWGLAGEDEQYF,TGTGCCAGCAGTTGGGGACTAGCGGGAGAGGACGAGCAGTACTTC
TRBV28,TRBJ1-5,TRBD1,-,CASSFPPRRGSNQPQHF,TGTGCCAGCAGCTTCCCCCCACGCAGGGGGAGCAATCAGCCCCAGCATTTT
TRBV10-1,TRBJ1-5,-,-,CASSVQVNQPQHF,TGCGCCAGCAGCGTACAAGTTAATCAGCCCCAGCATTTT
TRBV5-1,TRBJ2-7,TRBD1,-,CASSPDREYEQYF,TGCGCCAGCAGCCCGGACAGGGAATACGAGCAGTACTTC
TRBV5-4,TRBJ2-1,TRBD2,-,CASSFEGLAQRGSYNEQFF,TGTGCCAGCAGCTTCGAAGGACTAGCGCAGAGGGGCTCCTACAATGAGCAGTTCTTC
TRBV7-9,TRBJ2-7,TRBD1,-,CASSPGQGVYEQYF,TGTGCCAGCAGCCCGGGACAGGGTGTCTACGAGCAGTACTTC
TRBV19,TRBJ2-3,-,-,CASSISTDGTDTQYF,TGTGCCAGTAGTATAAGTACCGATGGCACAGATACGCAGTATTTT
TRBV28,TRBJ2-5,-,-,CASTYKPGRQETQYF,TGTGCCAGCACATACAAACCCGGACGCCAAGAGACCCAGTACTTC
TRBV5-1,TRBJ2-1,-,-,CASSLKGRGSGYNEQFF,TGCGCCAGCAGCTTGAAGGGCCGGGGGAGCGGGTACAATGAGCAGTTCTTC
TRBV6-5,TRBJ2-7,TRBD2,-,CASRRLAGNYEQYF,TGTGCCAGCAGAAGACTAGCGGGAAACTACGAGCAGTACTTC
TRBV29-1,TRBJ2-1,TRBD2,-,CSVVPAGDEQFF,TGCAGCGTTGTTCCCGCGGGAGATGAGCAGTTCTTC
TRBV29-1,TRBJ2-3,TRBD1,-,CSVGDRASTDTQYF,TGCAGCGTTGGAGACAGGGCGAGCACAGATACGCAGTATTTT
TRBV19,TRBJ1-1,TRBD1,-,CASSPQTGGYTEAFF,TGTGCCAGTAGTCCACAGACAGGGGGGTACACTGAAGCTTTCTTT
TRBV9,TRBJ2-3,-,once,CASDRRGSTDTQYF,TGTGCCAGCGATCGGCGGGGTAGCACAGATACGCAGTATTTT
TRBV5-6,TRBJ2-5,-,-,CASSSLTGVGWGDQYF,TGTGCCAGCAGCTCGCTTACAGGGGTCGGCTGGGGGGACCAGTACTTC
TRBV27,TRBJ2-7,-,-,CASSWGDETYEQYF,TGTGCCAGCAGCTGGGGGGACGAAACCTACGAGCAGTACTTC
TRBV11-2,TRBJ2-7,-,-,CASSLAPYEQYF,TGTGCCAGCAGCTTAGCCCCCTACGAGCAGTACTTC
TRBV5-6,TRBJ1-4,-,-,CASSLELGTNEKLFF,TGTGCCAGCAGCTTGGAGCTAGGTACTAATGAAAAACTGTTTTTT
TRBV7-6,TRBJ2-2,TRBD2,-,CASSLGGGITGELFF,TGTGCCAGCAGCTTAGGCGGGGGAATCACCGGGGAGCTGTTTTTT
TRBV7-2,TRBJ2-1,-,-,CASSLVSQGGHEQFF,TGTGCCAGCAGCTTAGTAAGCCAGGGCGGGCATGAGCAGTTCTTC
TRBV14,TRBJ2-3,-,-,CASSQFAGDTQYF,TGTGCCAGCAGCCAATTTGCAGGCGATACGCAGTATTTT
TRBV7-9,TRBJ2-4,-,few,CASSLAQGMGNIQYF,TGTGCCAGCAGCCTAGCGCAGGGGATGGGAAACATTCAGTACTTC
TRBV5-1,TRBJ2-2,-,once,CASRVRADTGELFF,TGCGCCAGCAGGGTACGAGCGGACACCGGGGAGCTGTTTTTT
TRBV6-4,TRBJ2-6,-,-,CASSDSGVTGANVLTF,TGTGCCAGCAGTGACTCTGGGGTCACTGGGGCCAACGTCCTGACTTTC
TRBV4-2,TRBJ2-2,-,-,CASSQADYRNTGELFF,TGTGCCAGCAGCCAAGCGGACTACAGGAACACCGGGGAGCTGTTTTTT
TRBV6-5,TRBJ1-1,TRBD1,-,CASSYSAGGTEAFF,TGTGCCAGCAGTTACTCGGCAGGGGGCACTGAAGCTTTCTTT
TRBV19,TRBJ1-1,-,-,CASSIPGTFPSEAFF,TGTGCCAGTAGTATCCCCGGGACGTTCCCTTCTGAAGCTTTCTTT
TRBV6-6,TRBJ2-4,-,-,CASSYGFLQYF,TGTGCCAGCAGTTACGGGTTCCTTCAGTACTTC
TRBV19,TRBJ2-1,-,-,CASSPSFQGNNEQFF,TGTGCCAGTAGTCCATCCTTCCAGGGTAACAATGAGCAGTTCTTC
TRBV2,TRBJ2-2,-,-,CASSGGRSGELFF,TGTGCCAGCAGTGGGGGCCGGTCCGGGGAGCTGTTTTTT
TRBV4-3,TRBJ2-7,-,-,CASSRTLGSYEQYF,TGCGCCAGCAGCCGCACACTGGGATCCTACGAGCAGTACTTC
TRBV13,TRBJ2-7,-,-,CASSFGAERGEQYF,TGTGCCAGCAGCTTTGGGGCTGAAAGGGGAGAGCAGTACTTC
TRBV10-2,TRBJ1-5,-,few,CASSEYHQPQHF,TGCGCCAGCAGTGAGTACCATCAGCCCCAGCATTTT
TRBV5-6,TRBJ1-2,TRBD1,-,CASSLRDRVGVGYTF,TGTGCCAGCAGCCTCCGGGACAGGGTAGGTGTTGGCTACACCTTC
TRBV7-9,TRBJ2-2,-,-,CARGALGTGELFF,TGTGCCAGGGGGGCCCTCGGCACCGGGGAGCTGTTTTTT
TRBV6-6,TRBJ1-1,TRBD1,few,CASTIGTANTEAFF,TGTGCCAGCACCATTGGGACAGCCAACACTGAAGCTTTCTTT
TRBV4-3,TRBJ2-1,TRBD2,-,CASSQGTSGHNEQFF,TGCGCCAGCAGCCAAGGGACTAGCGGTCACAATGAGCAGTTCTTC
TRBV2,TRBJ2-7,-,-,CASSAANYEQYF,TGTGCCAGCAGTGCGGCTAATTACGAGCAGTACTTC
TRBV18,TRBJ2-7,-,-,CASSLTIYEQYF,TGTGCCAGCTCACTAACGATCTACGAGCAGTACTTC
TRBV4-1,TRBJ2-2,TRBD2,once,CASSQDSGLFRTGELFF,TGCGCCAGCAGCCAAGATAGCGGGCTTTTCAGGACCGGGGAGCTGTTTTTT